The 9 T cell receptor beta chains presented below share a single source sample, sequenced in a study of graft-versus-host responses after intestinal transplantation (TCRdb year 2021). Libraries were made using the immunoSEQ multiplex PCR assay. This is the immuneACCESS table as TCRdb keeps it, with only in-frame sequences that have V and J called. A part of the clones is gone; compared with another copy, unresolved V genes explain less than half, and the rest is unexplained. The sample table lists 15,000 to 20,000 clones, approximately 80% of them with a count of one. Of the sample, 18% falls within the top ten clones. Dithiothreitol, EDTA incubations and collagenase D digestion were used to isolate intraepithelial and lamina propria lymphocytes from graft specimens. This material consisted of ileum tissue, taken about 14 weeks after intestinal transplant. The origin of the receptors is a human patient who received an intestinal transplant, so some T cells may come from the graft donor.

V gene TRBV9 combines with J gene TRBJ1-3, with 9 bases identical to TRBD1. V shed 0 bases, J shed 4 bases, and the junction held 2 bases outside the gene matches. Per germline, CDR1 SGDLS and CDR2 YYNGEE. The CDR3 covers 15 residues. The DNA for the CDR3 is TGTGCCAGCAGCGTAGGTGACAGGGGGGGAAACACCATATATTTT. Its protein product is CASSVGDRGGNTIYF.

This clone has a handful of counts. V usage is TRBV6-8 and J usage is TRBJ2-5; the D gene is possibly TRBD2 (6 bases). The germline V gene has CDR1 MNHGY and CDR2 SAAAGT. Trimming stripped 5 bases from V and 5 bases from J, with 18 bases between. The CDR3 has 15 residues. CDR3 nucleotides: TGTGCCAGCAGTCGATCAAGGCGGGATGGCGAGACCCAGTACTTC. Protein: CASSRSRRDGETQYF.

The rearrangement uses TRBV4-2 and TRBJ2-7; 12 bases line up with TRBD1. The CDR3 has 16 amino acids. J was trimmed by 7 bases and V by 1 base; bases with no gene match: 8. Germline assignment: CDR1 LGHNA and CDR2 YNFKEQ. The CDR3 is CASSQGTGTGGREQYF. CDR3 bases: TGTGCCAGCAGCCAAGGGACCGGGACAGGGGGCAGGGAGCAGTACTTC.

The CDR3 loop reads CASSWETGGLQPQHF. The CDR3 nucleotides are TGTGCCAGCAGTTGGGAGACAGGGGGGTTGCAGCCCCAGCATTTT. The rearrangement joins TRBV6-6 to TRBJ1-5, with 9 bases fitting TRBD1. Germline CDR1 reads MNHNY; CDR2 reads SVGAGI (reference sequence). The CDR3 has 15 residues. Trimming at V came to 4 bases and at J to 7 bases, leaving 8 bases not matched to a gene.

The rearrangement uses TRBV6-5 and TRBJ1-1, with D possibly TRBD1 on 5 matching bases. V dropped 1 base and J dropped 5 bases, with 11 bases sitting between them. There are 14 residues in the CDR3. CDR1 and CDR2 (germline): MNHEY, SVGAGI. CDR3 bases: TGTGCCAGCAGTTACTTTGAAGGGGCAACTGAAGCTTTCTTT. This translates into CASSYFEGATEAFF.

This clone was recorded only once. The CDR3 loop reads CASRPGLPVGEQFF. CDR3 in DNA: TGTGCCAGCAGACCGGGACTCCCGGTAGGTGAGCAGTTCTTC. The rearrangement uses TRBV4-2 and TRBJ2-1, with D tentatively TRBD2 (6 bases). CDR3 length: 14 residues. Germline V lookup: CDR1 LGHNA, CDR2 YNFKEQ. V was shortened by 6 bases and J by 9 bases, with 18 bases between the two germline ends.

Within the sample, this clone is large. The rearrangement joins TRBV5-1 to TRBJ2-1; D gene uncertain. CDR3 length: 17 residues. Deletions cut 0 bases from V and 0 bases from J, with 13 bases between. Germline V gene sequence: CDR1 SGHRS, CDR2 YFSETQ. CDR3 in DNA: TGCGCCAGCAGCTTGGCGCCTACCCAGAGCTCCTACAATGAGCAGTTCTTC. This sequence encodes CASSLAPTQSSYNEQFF.

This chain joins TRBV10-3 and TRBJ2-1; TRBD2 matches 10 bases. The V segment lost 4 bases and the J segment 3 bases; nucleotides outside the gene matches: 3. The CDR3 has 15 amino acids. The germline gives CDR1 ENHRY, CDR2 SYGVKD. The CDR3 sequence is CAISATSGYYNEQFF. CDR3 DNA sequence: TGTGCCATCAGTGCGACTAGCGGGTACTACAATGAGCAGTTCTTC.

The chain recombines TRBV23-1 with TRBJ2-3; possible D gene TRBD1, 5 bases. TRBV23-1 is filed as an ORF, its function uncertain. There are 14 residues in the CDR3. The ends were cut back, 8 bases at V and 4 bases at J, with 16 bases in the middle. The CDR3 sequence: CASYHRTRADTQYF. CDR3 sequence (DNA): TGCGCCAGCTATCATCGGACCAGGGCAGATACGCAGTATTTT.